A selection of T cell receptor beta chains follows, all from one sample in a study of blood T cell repertoires in COVID-19. Method: immunoSEQ multiplex PCR; TCRdb's copy keeps in-frame clones and lacks some. The sample lists tens of thousands of clones; around nine tenths were seen once. The sequencing input was peripheral blood. Source of these receptors: a man in his 70s with active COVID-19. Each CDR3 is given with its conserved first and last residue. Fields, in order: D gene, clone size, V gene, J gene, CDR3 protein, CDR3 DNA. A D gene is named only where the DNA matches it firmly. The listing skips clone size in some rows; elsewhere it reads once, few, many or a size class.

NA	NA	TRBV29-1	TRBJ2-7	CSVEDPGGSSYEQYF	TGCAGCGTTGAAGATCCAGGGGGGAGCTCCTACGAGCAGTACTTC
TRBD1	NA	TRBV2	TRBJ2-7	CASSGDRDYEQYF	TGTGCCAGCTCTGGGGACAGGGACTACGAGCAGTACTTC
NA	NA	TRBV27	TRBJ2-5	CASSGDSRGETQYF	TGTGCCAGCAGTGGCGACAGCAGAGGAGAGACCCAGTACTTC
TRBD1	NA	TRBV7-9	TRBJ1-2	CASSPGTGFYGYTF	TGTGCCAGCAGCCCCGGGACAGGATTCTATGGCTACACCTTC
NA	NA	TRBV7-2	TRBJ2-7	CASSLALTAYEQYF	TGTGCCAGCAGCTTAGCGCTAACAGCCTACGAGCAGTACTTC
TRBD2	NA	TRBV18	TRBJ2-7	CASSRESTAPGLEYF	TGTGCCAGCTCGCGCGAATCGACAGCACCGGGACTAGAGTACTTC
TRBD1	NA	TRBV5-1	TRBJ2-1	CASSYAQDRTSEQFF	TGCGCCAGCAGCTACGCCCAGGACAGGACCTCTGAGCAGTTCTTC
NA	NA	TRBV9	TRBJ2-7	CASSWGGSSYEQYF	TGTGCCAGCAGCTGGGGGGGCAGCTCCTACGAGCAGTACTTC
TRBD1	NA	TRBV6-6	TRBJ2-5	CATITGGAETQYF	TGTGCCACTATAACAGGGGGCGCGGAGACCCAGTACTTC
TRBD1	NA	TRBV10-2	TRBJ2-3	CASTRTGDPDTQYF	TGCGCCAGCACTAGGACAGGGGATCCAGATACGCAGTATTTT
NA	NA	TRBV4-3	TRBJ2-1	CASSQDPAATYNEQFF	TGCGCCAGCAGCCAAGATCCAGCGGCGACCTACAATGAGCAGTTCTTC
TRBD1	few	TRBV4-1	TRBJ1-3	CASSLTGIENTIYF	TGCGCCAGCAGCCTGACAGGGATCGAAAACACCATATATTTT
NA	NA	TRBV15	TRBJ1-2	CATSRDFGQGYGYTF	TGTGCCACCAGCAGAGATTTTGGGCAGGGCTATGGCTACACCTTC
TRBD1	NA	TRBV4-3	TRBJ1-5	CASSQGTGTGTYSNQPQHF	TGCGCCAGCAGCCAAGGTACCGGGACAGGGACCTATAGCAATCAGCCCCAGCATTTT
NA	NA	TRBV12-3/TRBV12-4	TRBJ1-3	CASSRQVRNTIYF	TGTGCCAGCAGTCGACAGGTCCGAAACACCATATATTTT
NA	NA	TRBV9	TRBJ2-7	CASSPGVQSSYEQYF	TGTGCCAGCAGCCCGGGAGTTCAGAGCTCCTACGAGCAGTACTTC
TRBD1	NA	TRBV28	TRBJ2-7	CASSSAGGYEQYF	TGTGCCAGCAGTTCCGCAGGGGGCTACGAGCAGTACTTC
NA	few	TRBV5-4	TRBJ1-5	CASSSDSNQPQHF	TGTGCCAGCAGCTCGGACAGTAATCAGCCCCAGCATTTT
NA	NA	TRBV7-9	TRBJ1-2	CASSPGSRVEGYTF	TGTGCCAGCAGCCCCGGGAGTCGAGTGGAGGGCTACACCTTC
TRBD1	NA	TRBV4-2	TRBJ2-5	CASSTRDRETQYF	TGTGCCAGCAGCACCCGGGACAGAGAGACCCAGTACTTC
NA	NA	TRBV28	TRBJ1-2	CASKPSIAFNYGYTF	TGTGCCAGCAAGCCCTCAATTGCCTTTAACTATGGCTACACCTTC
TRBD2	NA	TRBV3-1/TRBV3-2	TRBJ2-3	CASSPLAGTQYF	TGTGCCAGCAGCCCTTTAGCGGGAACGCAGTATTTT
NA	NA	TRBV4-1	TRBJ2-3	CASSQEQGPRLTQYF	TGCGCCAGCAGCCAAGAGCAAGGGCCGAGACTAACGCAGTATTTT
TRBD2	NA	TRBV9	TRBJ2-7	CASSVVASGRAYF	TGTGCCAGCAGCGTAGTGGCTAGCGGGAGGGCGTACTTC
NA	NA	TRBV6-4	TRBJ1-1	CASSEMRNTEAFF	TGTGCCAGCAGTGAAATGAGGAACACTGAAGCTTTCTTT
NA	NA	TRBV5-5	TRBJ2-1	CASSFGLREFF	TGTGCCAGCAGCTTCGGACTGCGGGAGTTCTTC
TRBD1	once	TRBV30	TRBJ1-5	CAWSKDRIQPQHF	TGTGCCTGGAGTAAGGACAGGATTCAGCCCCAGCATTTT
TRBD2	NA	TRBV6-4	TRBJ2-1	CASSLTSGSTNEQFF	TGTGCCAGCAGCCTTACTAGCGGGAGTACAAATGAGCAGTTCTTC
NA	NA	TRBV18	TRBJ1-5	CASSPQGSNQPQHF	TGTGCCAGCTCACCACAGGGGAGCAATCAGCCCCAGCATTTT
TRBD1	NA	TRBV5-1	TRBJ2-3	CASRRGQGIDTQYF	TGCGCCAGCAGGAGAGGACAGGGTATAGATACGCAGTATTTT
NA	NA	TRBV6-1	TRBJ1-5	CASSETGSGQPQHF	TGTGCCAGCAGTGAAACAGGGTCGGGTCAGCCCCAGCATTTT
TRBD1	NA	TRBV6-5	TRBJ1-1	CASRYEGQGANTEAFF	TGTGCCAGCAGGTACGAGGGACAGGGGGCGAACACTGAAGCTTTCTTT
NA	NA	TRBV3-1/TRBV3-2	TRBJ1-2	CASSQGAASPRGGYTF	TGTGCCAGCAGCCAAGGTGCGGCCAGCCCTCGGGGTGGCTACACCTTC
NA	once	TRBV4-3	TRBJ2-7	CASSLRRGGEQYF	TGCGCCAGCAGCCTACGTCGAGGAGGCGAGCAGTACTTC
NA	NA	TRBV11-2	TRBJ2-4	CASSHSVGLENIQYF	TGTGCCAGCAGCCATTCCGTGGGCCTTGAAAACATTCAGTACTTC
TRBD2	NA	TRBV5-6	TRBJ2-7	CASSLIAGGPGEQYF	TGTGCCAGCAGCTTAATAGCGGGAGGGCCAGGCGAGCAGTACTTC
NA	NA	TRBV6-5	TRBJ1-1	CASSKGKGGFEAFF	TGTGCCAGCAGTAAGGGAAAGGGAGGGTTTGAGGCTTTCTTT
NA	few	TRBV9	TRBJ2-7	CASSVGGSSNYEQYF	TGTGCCAGCAGCGTAGGAGGATCCTCGAATTACGAGCAGTACTTC
NA	once	TRBV10-3	TRBJ1-1	CAIKPRGGTAEAFF	TGTGCCATCAAACCGCGGGGGGGAACAGCTGAAGCTTTCTTT
TRBD1	NA	TRBV6-2/TRBV6-3	TRBJ1-5	CASSYARGGQALNQPQHF	TGTGCCAGCAGTTACGCGCGCGGGGGACAGGCCCTAAATCAGCCCCAGCATTTT
NA	NA	TRBV5-5	TRBJ1-1	CASSLFGGQTEAFF	TGTGCCAGCAGCTTGTTCGGGGGGCAAACTGAAGCTTTCTTT
NA	NA	TRBV2	TRBJ1-5	CASSDNHSNQPQHF	TGTGCCAGCAGCGACAATCATAGCAATCAGCCCCAGCATTTT
TRBD2	NA	TRBV5-1	TRBJ2-7	CASSLAPVSGRAHEQYF	TGCGCCAGCAGCTTGGCTCCTGTTAGCGGGAGGGCCCACGAGCAGTACTTC
TRBD1	NA	TRBV7-3	TRBJ2-1	CASRLDRGSYNEQFF	TGTGCCAGCAGGTTGGACAGGGGCTCCTACAATGAGCAGTTCTTC
TRBD1	NA	TRBV6-5	TRBJ1-5	CASSPRDRGPRPQHF	TGTGCCAGCAGCCCCCGGGACAGGGGACCGCGGCCCCAGCATTTT
NA	NA	TRBV5-5	TRBJ2-3	CASSPPTPRGTDTQYF	TGTGCCAGCAGCCCCCCCACCCCCCGCGGTACAGATACGCAGTATTTT
NA	NA	TRBV9	TRBJ1-1	CASSKQGQSTGEAFF	TGTGCCAGCAGCAAGCAAGGACAGTCAACAGGTGAAGCTTTCTTT
NA	once	TRBV10-3	TRBJ2-7	CAISESIAGVSYEQYF	TGTGCCATCAGTGAGTCGATCGCGGGTGTCTCCTACGAGCAGTACTTC
NA	NA	TRBV5-5	TRBJ1-5	CASSLAAGSQPQHF	TGTGCCAGCAGCTTGGCTGCAGGGTCTCAGCCCCAGCATTTT
NA	once	TRBV10-1	TRBJ2-7	CASSGSGNEQYF	TGCGCCAGCAGTGGGTCTGGCAACGAGCAGTACTTC
TRBD2	NA	TRBV5-1	TRBJ2-1	CASRLTSGRLDEQFF	TGCGCCAGCAGATTAACTAGCGGGAGATTGGATGAGCAGTTCTTC
NA	once	TRBV27	TRBJ2-7	CASSLQQGGTYEQYF	TGTGCCAGCAGTTTACAACAGGGTGGGACCTACGAGCAGTACTTC
TRBD2	NA	TRBV6-5	TRBJ2-2	CASRAGGDTGELFF	TGTGCCAGCAGAGCGGGAGGGGACACCGGGGAGCTGTTTTTT